The following is a TCR beta chain sequence with its context. Its antigen is unidentified. The lymph nodes were axillary draining lymph nodes from breast cancer patients. The data are from a study of breast tumors, draining lymph nodes, adjacent tissues. TCRdb reprocessed the multiplex PCR reads with MiXCR, giving one entry per CDR3 protein. The data contain around 230,000 distinct CDR3 sequences, about 34% of them seen just once; the ten biggest clones take up approximately 4%. Findings and caveats of the study: Tumor TCR diversity was below lymph nodes but above nontumor tissue. Tumor T cell lymph node origin was a supported hypothesis, not proven.

Sequencing used axillary lymph node tissue. The source is a female donor with breast cancer. Some clones in this sample may be carry-over from other donors' samples.

Here the CDR3 reads CASSSRSGRAFEQFF. The CDR3 DNA reads TGTGCCAGCAGCTCCCGAAGCGGGAGGGCCTTTGAGCAGTTCTTC. V gene TRBV9 combines with J gene TRBJ2-1; 10 nucleotides align to TRBD2. J lost 9 bases, V lost 4 bases, and 10 bases had no gene match. Looked up from germline, CDR1 is SGDLS and CDR2 is YYNGEE. The CDR3 runs to 15 residues.